This TCR beta chain is drawn from a study of blood T cell repertoires in COVID-19. Study as a whole: Sample material is recorded as cDNA or gDNA derived from T cells, B-cell-depleted T cells, or PBMCs.

As originally analysed: Using reference gene primer amplification, nucleated cell counts were estimated. Method: immunoSEQ multiplex PCR; TCRdb's copy keeps in-frame clones and lacks some. That table supplies the V and J calls and clone size; D and trimming were determined from the DNA. The profile shows 95,000 to 100,000 clones, 85% to 95% of them singletons. This CDR3 has 13 residues. Looked up from germline, CDR1 is SNHLY and CDR2 is FYNNEI. With 7 bases clipped from V and 4 bases from J, the junction kept 1 base outside the gene matches. Sequencing was performed on peripheral blood. The rearrangement joins TRBV2 to TRBJ2-2; 9 bases line up with TRBD1. This clonotype was obtained from a man aged 45-60 years with active COVID-19. For the CDR3, the DNA is TGTGCCAGCACACAGGGGGCCACCGGGGAGCTGTTTTTT. Protein: CASTQGATGELFF.